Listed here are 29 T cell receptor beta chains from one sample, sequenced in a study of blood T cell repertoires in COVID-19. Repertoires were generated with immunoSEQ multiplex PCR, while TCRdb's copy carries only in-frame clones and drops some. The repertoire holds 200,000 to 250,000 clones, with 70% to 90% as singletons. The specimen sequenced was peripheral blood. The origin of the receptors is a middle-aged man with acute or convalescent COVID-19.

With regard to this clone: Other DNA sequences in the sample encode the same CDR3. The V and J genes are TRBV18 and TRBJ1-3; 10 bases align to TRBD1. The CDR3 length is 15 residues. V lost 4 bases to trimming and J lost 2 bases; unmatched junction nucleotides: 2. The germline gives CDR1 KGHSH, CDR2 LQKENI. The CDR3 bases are TGTGCCAGCTCACTGGACAGGGGGGCTGGAAACACCATATATTTT. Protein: CASSLDRGAGNTIYF.

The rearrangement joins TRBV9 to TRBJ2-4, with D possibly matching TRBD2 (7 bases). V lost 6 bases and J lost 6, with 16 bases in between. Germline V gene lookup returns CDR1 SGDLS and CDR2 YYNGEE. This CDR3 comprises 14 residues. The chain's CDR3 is CASTTGRVGNIQYF. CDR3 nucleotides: TGTGCCAGCACCACAGGGAGGGTAGGAAACATTCAGTACTTC.

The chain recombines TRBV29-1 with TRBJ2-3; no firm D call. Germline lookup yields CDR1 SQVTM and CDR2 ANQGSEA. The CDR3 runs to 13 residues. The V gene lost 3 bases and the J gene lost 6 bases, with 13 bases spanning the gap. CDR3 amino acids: CSVERTNRDTQYF. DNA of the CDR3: TGCAGCGTTGAGAGAACCAATCGGGATACGCAGTATTTT.

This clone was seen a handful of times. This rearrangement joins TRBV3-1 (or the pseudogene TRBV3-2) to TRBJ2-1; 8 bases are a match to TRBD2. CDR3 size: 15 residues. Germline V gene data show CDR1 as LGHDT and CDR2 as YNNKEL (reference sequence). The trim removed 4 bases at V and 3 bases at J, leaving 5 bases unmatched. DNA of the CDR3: TGTGCCAGCAGCCGTAGCGGGGTAGGCTACAATGAGCAGTTCTTC. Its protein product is CASSRSGVGYNEQFF.

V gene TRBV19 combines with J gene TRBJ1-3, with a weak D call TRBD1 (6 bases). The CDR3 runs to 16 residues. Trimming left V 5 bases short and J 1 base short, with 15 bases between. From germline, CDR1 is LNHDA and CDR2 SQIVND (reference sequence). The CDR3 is CASSPPGTYSGNTIYF. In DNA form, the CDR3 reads TGTGCCAGTAGTCCTCCAGGGACATATTCTGGAAACACCATATATTTT.

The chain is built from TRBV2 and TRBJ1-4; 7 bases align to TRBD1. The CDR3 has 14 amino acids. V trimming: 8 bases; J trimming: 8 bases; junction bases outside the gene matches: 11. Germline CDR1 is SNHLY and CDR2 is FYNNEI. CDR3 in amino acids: CASRGTAETEKLFF. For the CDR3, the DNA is TGTGCCAGCCGCGGGACAGCGGAAACCGAAAAACTGTTTTTT.

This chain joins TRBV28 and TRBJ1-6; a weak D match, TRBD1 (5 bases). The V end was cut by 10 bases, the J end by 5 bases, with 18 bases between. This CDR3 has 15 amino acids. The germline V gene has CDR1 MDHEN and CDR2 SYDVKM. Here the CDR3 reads CATAQGVGHNSPLHF. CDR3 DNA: TGTGCCACCGCCCAGGGTGTAGGCCATAATTCACCCCTCCACTTT.

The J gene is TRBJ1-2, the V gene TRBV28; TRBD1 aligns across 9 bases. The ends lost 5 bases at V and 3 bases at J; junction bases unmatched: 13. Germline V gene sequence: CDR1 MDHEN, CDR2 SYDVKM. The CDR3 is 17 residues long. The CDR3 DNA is TGTGCCAGCAGTAAGCCGGGACAGGGATCTATTGACTATGGCTACACCTTC. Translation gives CASSKPGQGSIDYGYTF.

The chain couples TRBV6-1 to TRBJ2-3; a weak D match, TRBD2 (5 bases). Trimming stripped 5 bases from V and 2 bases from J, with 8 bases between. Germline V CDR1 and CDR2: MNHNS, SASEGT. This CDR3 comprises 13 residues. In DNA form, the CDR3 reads TGTGCCAGCAGTCTGGGAGTCACAGATACGCAGTATTTT. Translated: CASSLGVTDTQYF.

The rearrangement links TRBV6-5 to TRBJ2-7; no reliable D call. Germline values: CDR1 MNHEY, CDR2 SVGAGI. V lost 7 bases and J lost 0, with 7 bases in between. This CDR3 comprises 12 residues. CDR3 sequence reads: CASIASSYEQYF. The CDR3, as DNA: TGTGCCAGCATCGCTAGCTCCTACGAGCAGTACTTC.

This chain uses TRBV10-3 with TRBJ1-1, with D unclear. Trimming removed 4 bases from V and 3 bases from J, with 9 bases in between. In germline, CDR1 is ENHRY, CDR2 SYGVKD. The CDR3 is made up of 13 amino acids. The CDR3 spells CAISGQTYTEAFF. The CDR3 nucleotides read TGTGCCATCAGTGGGCAAACCTACACTGAAGCTTTCTTT.

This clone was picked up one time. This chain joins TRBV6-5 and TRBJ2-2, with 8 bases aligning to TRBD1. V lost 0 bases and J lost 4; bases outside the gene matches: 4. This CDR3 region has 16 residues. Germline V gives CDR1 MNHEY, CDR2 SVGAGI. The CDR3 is CASSYSLQGATGELFF. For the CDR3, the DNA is TGTGCCAGCAGTTACTCTTTGCAGGGGGCCACCGGGGAGCTGTTTTTT.

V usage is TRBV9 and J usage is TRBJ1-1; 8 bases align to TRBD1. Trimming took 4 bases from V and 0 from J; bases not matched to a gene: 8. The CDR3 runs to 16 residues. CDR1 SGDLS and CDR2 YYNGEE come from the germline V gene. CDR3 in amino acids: CASSPRTGSMNTEAFF. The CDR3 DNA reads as TGTGCCAGCAGCCCCAGGACAGGGTCGATGAACACTGAAGCTTTCTTT.

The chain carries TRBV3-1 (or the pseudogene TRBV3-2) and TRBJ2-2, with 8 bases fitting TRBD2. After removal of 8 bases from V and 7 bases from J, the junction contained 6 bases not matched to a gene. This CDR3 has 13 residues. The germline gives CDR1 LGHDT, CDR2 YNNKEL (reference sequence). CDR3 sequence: CASSLRGDGELFF. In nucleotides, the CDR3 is TGTGCCAGCTCTCTGCGGGGGGACGGGGAGCTGTTTTTT.

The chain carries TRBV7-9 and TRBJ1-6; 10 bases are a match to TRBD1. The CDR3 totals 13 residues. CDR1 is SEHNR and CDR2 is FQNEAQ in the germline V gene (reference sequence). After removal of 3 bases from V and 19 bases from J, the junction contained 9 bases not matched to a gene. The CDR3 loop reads CASSLTGGAEPHF. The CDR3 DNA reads TGTGCCAGCAGCTTGACAGGGGGCGCGGAGCCTCACTTT. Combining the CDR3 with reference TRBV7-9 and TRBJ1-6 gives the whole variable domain DTGVSQNPRHKITKRGQNVTFRCDPISEHNRLYWYRQTLGQGPEFLTYFQNEAQLEKSRLLSDRFSAERPKGSFSTLEIQRTEQGDSAMYLCASSLTGGAEPHFGNGTRLTVT.

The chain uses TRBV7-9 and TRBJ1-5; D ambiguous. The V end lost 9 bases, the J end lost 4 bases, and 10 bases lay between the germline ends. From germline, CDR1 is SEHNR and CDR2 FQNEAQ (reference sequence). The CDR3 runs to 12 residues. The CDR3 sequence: CASRWENQPQHF. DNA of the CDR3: TGTGCCAGTAGATGGGAGAATCAGCCCCAGCATTTT.

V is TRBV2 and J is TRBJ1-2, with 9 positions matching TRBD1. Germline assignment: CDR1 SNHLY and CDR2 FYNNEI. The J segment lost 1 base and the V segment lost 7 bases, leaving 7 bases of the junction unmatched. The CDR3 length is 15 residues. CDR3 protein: CASTSGTGNNYGYTF. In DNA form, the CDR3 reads TGTGCCAGCACGTCCGGGACAGGGAATAACTATGGCTACACCTTC. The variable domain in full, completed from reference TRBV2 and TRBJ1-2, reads EPEVTQTPSHQVTQMGQEVILRCVPISNHLYFYWYRQILGQKVEFLVSFYNNEISEKSEIFDDQFSVERPDGSNFTLKIRSTKLEDSAMYFCASTSGTGNNYGYTFGSGTRLTVV.

CDR3 amino acids: CASSVTVTSGGNNEQFF. The CDR3 coding sequence is TGTGCCAGCAGCGTAACCGTGACTAGCGGGGGCAACAATGAGCAGTTCTTC. The rearrangement links TRBV9 to TRBJ2-1, with 12 bases identical to TRBD2. V dropped 1 base and J dropped 5; count of bases not matched to a gene: 7. Germline lookup yields CDR1 SGDLS and CDR2 YYNGEE. The CDR3 contains 17 residues.

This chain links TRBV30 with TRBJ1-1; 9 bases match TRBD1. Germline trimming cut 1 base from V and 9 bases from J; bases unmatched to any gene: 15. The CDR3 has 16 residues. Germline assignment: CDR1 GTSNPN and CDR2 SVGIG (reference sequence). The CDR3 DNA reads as TGTGCCTGGAGTGGACAGGGGGAGGGTAGCGAGGCTAAAGCTTTCTTT. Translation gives CAWSGQGEGSEAKAFF.

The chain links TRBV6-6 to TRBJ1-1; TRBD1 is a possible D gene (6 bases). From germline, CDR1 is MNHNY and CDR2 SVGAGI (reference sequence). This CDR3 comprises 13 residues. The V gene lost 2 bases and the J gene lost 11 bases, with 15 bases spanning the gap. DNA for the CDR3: TGTGCCAGCAGTTACCAACAGGGAGTGGAGGCTTTCTTT. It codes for CASSYQQGVEAFF.

The CDR3 DNA reads TGTGCCAGCGAGAGGACCGGGAGCATGAACACTGAAGCTTTCTTT. It encodes CASERTGSMNTEAFF. The V and J genes are TRBV5-4 and TRBJ1-1; D unresolved. Trimming left V 7 bases short and J 0 bases short, with 16 bases between. Germline lookup yields CDR1 SGHNT and CDR2 YYREEE (reference sequence). This CDR3 region has 15 residues.

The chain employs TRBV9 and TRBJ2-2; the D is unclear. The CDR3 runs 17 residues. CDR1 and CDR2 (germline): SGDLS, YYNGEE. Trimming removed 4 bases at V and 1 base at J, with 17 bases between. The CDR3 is CASSSRSEPKNTGELFF. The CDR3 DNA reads TGTGCCAGCAGCTCGCGATCGGAGCCTAAGAACACCGGGGAGCTGTTTTTT.

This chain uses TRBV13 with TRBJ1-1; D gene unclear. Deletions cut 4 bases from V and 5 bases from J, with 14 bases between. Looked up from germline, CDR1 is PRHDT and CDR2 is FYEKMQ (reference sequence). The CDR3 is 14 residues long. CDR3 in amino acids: CASSSPPRGTEAFF. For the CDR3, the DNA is TGTGCCAGCAGCTCACCCCCCCGGGGAACTGAAGCTTTCTTT.

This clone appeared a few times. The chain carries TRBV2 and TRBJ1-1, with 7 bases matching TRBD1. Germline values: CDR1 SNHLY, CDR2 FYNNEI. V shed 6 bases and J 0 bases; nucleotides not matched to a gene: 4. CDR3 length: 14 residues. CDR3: CASRRTGLNTEAFF. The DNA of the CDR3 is TGTGCCAGCAGGAGGACAGGACTGAACACTGAAGCTTTCTTT. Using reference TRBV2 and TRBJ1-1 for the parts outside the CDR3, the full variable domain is EPEVTQTPSHQVTQMGQEVILRCVPISNHLYFYWYRQILGQKVEFLVSFYNNEISEKSEIFDDQFSVERPDGSNFTLKIRSTKLEDSAMYFCASRRTGLNTEAFFGQGTRLTVV.

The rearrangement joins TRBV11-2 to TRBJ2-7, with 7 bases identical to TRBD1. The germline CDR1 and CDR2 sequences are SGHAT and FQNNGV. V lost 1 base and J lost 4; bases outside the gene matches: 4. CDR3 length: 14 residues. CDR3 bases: TGTGCCAGCAGCTTAGGGGACAGTCCATACGAGCAGTACTTC. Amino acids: CASSLGDSPYEQYF.

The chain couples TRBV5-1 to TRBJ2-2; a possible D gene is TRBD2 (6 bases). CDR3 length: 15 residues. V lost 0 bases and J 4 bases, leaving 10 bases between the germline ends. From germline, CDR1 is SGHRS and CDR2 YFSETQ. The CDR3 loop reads CASSLVWGGTGELFF. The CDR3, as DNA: TGCGCCAGCAGCTTGGTGTGGGGAGGCACCGGGGAGCTGTTTTTT.

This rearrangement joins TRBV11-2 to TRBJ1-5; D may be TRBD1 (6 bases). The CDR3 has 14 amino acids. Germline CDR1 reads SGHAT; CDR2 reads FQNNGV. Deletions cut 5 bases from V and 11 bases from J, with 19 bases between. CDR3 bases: TGTGCCAGCAGCCAAGGGACAACTACTGGAGCCCAGCATTTT. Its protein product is CASSQGTTTGAQHF.

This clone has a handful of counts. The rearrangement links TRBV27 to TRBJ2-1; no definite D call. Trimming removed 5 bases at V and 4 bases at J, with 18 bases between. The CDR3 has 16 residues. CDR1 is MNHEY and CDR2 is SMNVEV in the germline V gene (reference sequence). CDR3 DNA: TGTGCCAGCAGTCCCGACATACTGATCTATTACAATGAGCAGTTCTTC. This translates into CASSPDILIYYNEQFF.

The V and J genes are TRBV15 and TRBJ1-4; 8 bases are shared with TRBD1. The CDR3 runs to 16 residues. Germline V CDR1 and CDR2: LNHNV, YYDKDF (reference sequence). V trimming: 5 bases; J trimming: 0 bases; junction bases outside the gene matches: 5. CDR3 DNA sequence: TGTGCCACCAGCGGAGGGACAGGAGCAACTAATGAAAAACTGTTTTTT. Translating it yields CATSGGTGATNEKLFF.